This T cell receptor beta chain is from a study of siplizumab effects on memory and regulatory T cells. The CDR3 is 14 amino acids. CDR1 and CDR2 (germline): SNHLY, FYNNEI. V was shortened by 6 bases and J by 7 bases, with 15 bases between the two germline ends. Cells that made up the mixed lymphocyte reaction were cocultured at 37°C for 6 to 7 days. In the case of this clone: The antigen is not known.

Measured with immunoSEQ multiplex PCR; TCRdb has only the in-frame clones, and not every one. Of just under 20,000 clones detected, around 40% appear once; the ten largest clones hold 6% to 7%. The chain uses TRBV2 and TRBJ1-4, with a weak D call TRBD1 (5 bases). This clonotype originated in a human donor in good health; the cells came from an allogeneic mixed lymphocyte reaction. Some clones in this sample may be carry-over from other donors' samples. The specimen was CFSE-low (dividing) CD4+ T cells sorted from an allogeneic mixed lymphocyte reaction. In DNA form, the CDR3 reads TGTGCCAGCAGAGCTAGGGGCGGGGGTGAAAAACTGTTTTTT. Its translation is CASRARGGGEKLFF.